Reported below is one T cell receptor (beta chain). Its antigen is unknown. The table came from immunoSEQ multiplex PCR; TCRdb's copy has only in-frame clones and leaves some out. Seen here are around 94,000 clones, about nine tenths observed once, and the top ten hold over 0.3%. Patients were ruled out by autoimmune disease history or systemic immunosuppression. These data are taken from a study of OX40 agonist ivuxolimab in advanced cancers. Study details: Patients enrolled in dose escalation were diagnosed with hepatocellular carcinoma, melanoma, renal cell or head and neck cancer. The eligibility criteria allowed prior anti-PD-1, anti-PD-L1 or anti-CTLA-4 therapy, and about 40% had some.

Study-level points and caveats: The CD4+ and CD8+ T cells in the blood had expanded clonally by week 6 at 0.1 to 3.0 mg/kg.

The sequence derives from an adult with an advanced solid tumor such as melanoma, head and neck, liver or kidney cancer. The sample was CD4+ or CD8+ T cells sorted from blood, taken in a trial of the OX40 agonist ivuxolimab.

CDR3 coding DNA: TGTGCCAGCAGCCAAGATTTTAGCGGGGGGGTTGAGCAGTTCTTC. It is translated as CASSQDFSGGVEQFF. The chain is built from TRBV14 and TRBJ2-1; 11 bases agree with TRBD2. The CDR3 is 15 residues long. CDR1 SGHDN and CDR2 FVKESK come from the germline V gene. J was trimmed by 9 bases and V by 0 bases; bases with no gene match: 4.